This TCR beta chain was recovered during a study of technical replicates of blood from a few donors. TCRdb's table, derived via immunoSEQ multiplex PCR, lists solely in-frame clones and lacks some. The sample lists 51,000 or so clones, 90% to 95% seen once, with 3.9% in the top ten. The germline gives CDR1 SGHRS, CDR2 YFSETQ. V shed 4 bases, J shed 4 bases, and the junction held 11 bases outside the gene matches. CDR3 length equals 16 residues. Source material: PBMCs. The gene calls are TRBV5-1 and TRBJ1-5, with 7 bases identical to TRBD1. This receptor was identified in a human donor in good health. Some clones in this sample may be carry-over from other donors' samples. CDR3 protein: CASSKDRLGGNQPQHF. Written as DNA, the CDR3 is TGCGCCAGCAGCAAGGACAGGTTAGGGGGAAATCAGCCCCAGCATTTT.